These T cell receptor beta chains were read from a single sample in a study of OX40 agonist ivuxolimab in advanced cancers. Clones were read by immunoSEQ multiplex PCR, and TCRdb kept only the in-frame ones, dropping some. The sample lists roughly 40,000 clones; 85% to 90% were seen once. Source: CD4+ or CD8+ T cells sorted from blood, taken in a trial of the OX40 agonist ivuxolimab. Receptor source: an adult with an advanced solid tumor such as melanoma, head and neck, liver or kidney cancer. Each CDR3 is given with its conserved first and last residue. Fields, in order: CDR3 DNA, CDR3 protein, J gene, V gene, D gene, clone size. The D gene is left open where the match is weak. Clone size is shown for a subset of rows, as once, few, many or a class of expanded clone.

cdr3_nt: TGTGCCAGCAGTTTCCGGACAGGAACGGGCGAGCAGTACTTC
cdr3_aa: CASSFRTGTGEQYF
j_call: TRBJ2-7
v_call: TRBV6-1
d_call: TRBD1
clone_size: once

cdr3_nt: TGTGCCAGCAGCGCGACAGGGACTGGAAACACCATATATTTT
cdr3_aa: CASSATGTGNTIYF
j_call: TRBJ1-3
v_call: TRBV5-4
d_call: TRBD1
clone_size: once

cdr3_nt: TGTGCCAGCAGGGACACGACGGAGGGCTACACCTTC
cdr3_aa: CASRDTTEGYTF
j_call: TRBJ1-2
v_call: TRBV28
d_call: .
clone_size: .

cdr3_nt: TGTGCCAGCAACCCGGGACTAGCGGAGACTAACAATGAGCAGTTCTTC
cdr3_aa: CASNPGLAETNNEQFF
j_call: TRBJ2-1
v_call: TRBV28
d_call: TRBD2
clone_size: .

cdr3_nt: TGCGCCAGCGGAGGGACAAAGGACGAGCAGTACTTC
cdr3_aa: CASGGTKDEQYF
j_call: TRBJ2-7
v_call: TRBV10-1
d_call: .
clone_size: .

cdr3_nt: TGTGCCAGCAGCAAAGGGGAAGGGGAGTACTTC
cdr3_aa: CASSKGEGEYF
j_call: TRBJ2-5
v_call: TRBV21-1
d_call: .
clone_size: .

cdr3_nt: TGTGCCAGCAGTTTATCACAGTTGGGGTTAGACCGGACCCAGTACTTC
cdr3_aa: CASSLSQLGLDRTQYF
j_call: TRBJ2-5
v_call: TRBV27
d_call: .
clone_size: once

cdr3_nt: TGTGCCAGCAACCCTAGCGGGGTAGCCAAAAACATTCAGTACTTC
cdr3_aa: CASNPSGVAKNIQYF
j_call: TRBJ2-4
v_call: TRBV2
d_call: TRBD2
clone_size: .

cdr3_nt: TGTGCCAGCCAGGAGGGTGTCGGCTCTGGAAACACCATATATTTT
cdr3_aa: CASQEGVGSGNTIYF
j_call: TRBJ1-3
v_call: TRBV7-9
d_call: .
clone_size: .

cdr3_nt: TGCGCCAGCAGCTTTCGACAGGGGATGATCTCTGGGGCCAACGTCCTGACTTTC
cdr3_aa: CASSFRQGMISGANVLTF
j_call: TRBJ2-6
v_call: TRBV4-1
d_call: TRBD1
clone_size: .

cdr3_nt: TGTGCCAGCAGATCTGGGACAGTTAATCAGCCCCAGCATTTT
cdr3_aa: CASRSGTVNQPQHF
j_call: TRBJ1-5
v_call: TRBV27
d_call: TRBD1
clone_size: .

cdr3_nt: TGTGCCAGCACTGCGACTAGCAGCTACGAGCAGTACTTC
cdr3_aa: CASTATSSYEQYF
j_call: TRBJ2-7
v_call: TRBV6-6
d_call: TRBD2
clone_size: .

cdr3_nt: TGTGCCAGCAGCTTAAGTGTTGTTGCGGAGACCCAGTACTTC
cdr3_aa: CASSLSVVAETQYF
j_call: TRBJ2-5
v_call: TRBV7-2
d_call: .
clone_size: .

cdr3_nt: TGTGCCAGCAGATCTTTTACCAGGGGGGGGGTGAGCTATGGCTACACCTTC
cdr3_aa: CASRSFTRGGVSYGYTF
j_call: TRBJ1-2
v_call: TRBV27
d_call: TRBD1
clone_size: .

cdr3_nt: TGTGCCAGCAGCTTAGAGGAGGGCAGGTGGAACACTGAAGCTTTCTTT
cdr3_aa: CASSLEEGRWNTEAFF
j_call: TRBJ1-1
v_call: TRBV7-9
d_call: .
clone_size: .

cdr3_nt: TGCAGCGGGGGACAGGGGGCGAACACCGGGGAGCTGTTTTTT
cdr3_aa: CSGGQGANTGELFF
j_call: TRBJ2-2
v_call: TRBV29-1
d_call: TRBD1
clone_size: .

cdr3_nt: TGTGCCAGCAGTGAAGTTTCAGGAGTTAATCAGCCCCAGCATTTT
cdr3_aa: CASSEVSGVNQPQHF
j_call: TRBJ1-5
v_call: TRBV6-1
d_call: .
clone_size: .

cdr3_nt: TGCGCCAGCAGCTTGGGGACTAGCGGGGTGAAGACCCAGTACTTC
cdr3_aa: CASSLGTSGVKTQYF
j_call: TRBJ2-5
v_call: TRBV5-1
d_call: TRBD2
clone_size: .

cdr3_nt: TGTGCCACCAGCAGAGATTTGACTAGCGGGAGAATCTATGAGCAGTTCTTC
cdr3_aa: CATSRDLTSGRIYEQFF
j_call: TRBJ2-1
v_call: TRBV15
d_call: TRBD2
clone_size: .

cdr3_nt: TGTGCCTGGAGTCCCGTCAAGGGTGGATCACCCCTCCACTTT
cdr3_aa: CAWSPVKGGSPLHF
j_call: TRBJ1-6
v_call: TRBV30
d_call: .
clone_size: .

cdr3_nt: TGTGCCAGCAGCCGCAGGGGCCCACAAGAGACCCAGTACTTC
cdr3_aa: CASSRRGPQETQYF
j_call: TRBJ2-5
v_call: TRBV11-2
d_call: .
clone_size: .

cdr3_nt: TGTGCCACCAGCACATTAGCGGGAGGATTTCCAGATACGCAGTATTTT
cdr3_aa: CATSTLAGGFPDTQYF
j_call: TRBJ2-3
v_call: TRBV15
d_call: TRBD2
clone_size: .

cdr3_nt: TGCGCCAGCAGCGGGGACTGGGAAAAAGAGACCCAGTACTTC
cdr3_aa: CASSGDWEKETQYF
j_call: TRBJ2-5
v_call: TRBV5-1
d_call: .
clone_size: .

cdr3_nt: TGTGCCAGCAGCTTACCAGGATTGAACACTGAAGCTTTCTTT
cdr3_aa: CASSLPGLNTEAFF
j_call: TRBJ1-1
v_call: TRBV5-4
d_call: .
clone_size: .

cdr3_nt: TGCAGCGTTCACCGGGAGGGCAGGGACGGGGAGACCCAGTACTTC
cdr3_aa: CSVHREGRDGETQYF
j_call: TRBJ2-5
v_call: TRBV29-1
d_call: TRBD2
clone_size: .

cdr3_nt: TGTGCCAGCAGCCGTCGGAGCGAGCGCACAGATACGCAGTATTTT
cdr3_aa: CASSRRSERTDTQYF
j_call: TRBJ2-3
v_call: TRBV7-6
d_call: .
clone_size: .

cdr3_nt: TGTGCCAGCAGTGAATTCGTCTCTCGAAGGGAGACCCAGTACTTC
cdr3_aa: CASSEFVSRRETQYF
j_call: TRBJ2-5
v_call: TRBV2
d_call: .
clone_size: .

cdr3_nt: TGTGCCAGCAGTCTCGGACAGACGCTACATTCACCCCTCCACTTT
cdr3_aa: CASSLGQTLHSPLHF
j_call: TRBJ1-6
v_call: TRBV6-5
d_call: .
clone_size: .

cdr3_nt: TGTGCCAGCAGTGATCTACTGAAACTGTTTTTT
cdr3_aa: CASSDLLKLFF
j_call: TRBJ1-4
v_call: TRBV6-1
d_call: .
clone_size: .

cdr3_nt: TGTGCCAGCAGTTTATTACGGCTCGTTGGCTATGGCTACACCTTC
cdr3_aa: CASSLLRLVGYGYTF
j_call: TRBJ1-2
v_call: TRBV28
d_call: .
clone_size: .

cdr3_nt: TGTGCCAGCACCCTAGCGGGCGTTTCCTACGAGCAGTACTTC
cdr3_aa: CASTLAGVSYEQYF
j_call: TRBJ2-7
v_call: TRBV6-6
d_call: TRBD2
clone_size: .

cdr3_nt: TGCAGCGTCTCAGACCCTATATCCAACGAGCAGTACTTC
cdr3_aa: CSVSDPISNEQYF
j_call: TRBJ2-7
v_call: TRBV29-1
d_call: .
clone_size: few

cdr3_nt: TGTGCCACCAGCAGAGACGGACAGGGTAAATCGGGCTACACCTTC
cdr3_aa: CATSRDGQGKSGYTF
j_call: TRBJ1-2
v_call: TRBV15
d_call: TRBD1
clone_size: .

cdr3_nt: TGTGCCAGCAGCTTGGCATTGGTAGCGGGACTATCCTACGAGCAGTACTTC
cdr3_aa: CASSLALVAGLSYEQYF
j_call: TRBJ2-7
v_call: TRBV5-4
d_call: TRBD2
clone_size: once

cdr3_nt: TGTGCCAGCAGCGGCGCCCCCACAGATACGCAGTATTTT
cdr3_aa: CASSGAPTDTQYF
j_call: TRBJ2-3
v_call: TRBV9
d_call: .
clone_size: .

cdr3_nt: TGTGCCAGCAGTTTAGCGTCGGGGGAGGGGACTGAAGCTTTCTTT
cdr3_aa: CASSLASGEGTEAFF
j_call: TRBJ1-1
v_call: TRBV28
d_call: .
clone_size: .

cdr3_nt: TGCGCCAGCAGCCAGTGGACCGGGACTAGCGGAACGTACCAAGAGACCCAGTACTTC
cdr3_aa: CASSQWTGTSGTYQETQYF
j_call: TRBJ2-5
v_call: TRBV4-1
d_call: TRBD2
clone_size: .

cdr3_nt: TGTGCCAGCAGTCCCCGGGATGTTAGGGGAAACATTCAGTACTTC
cdr3_aa: CASSPRDVRGNIQYF
j_call: TRBJ2-4
v_call: TRBV28
d_call: .
clone_size: .

cdr3_nt: TGTGCCAGCAGTTTTTCAGGGTACAATGGGCCCCAGCATTTT
cdr3_aa: CASSFSGYNGPQHF
j_call: TRBJ1-5
v_call: TRBV28
d_call: .
clone_size: .

cdr3_nt: TGTGCCAGCAGCATGGACAGTTCTGGAAACACCATATATTTT
cdr3_aa: CASSMDSSGNTIYF
j_call: TRBJ1-3
v_call: TRBV5-5
d_call: .
clone_size: .

cdr3_nt: TGTGCCAGCAGGTCCCGAGGGGAAGGGGGCCAATACGAGCAGTACTTC
cdr3_aa: CASRSRGEGGQYEQYF
j_call: TRBJ2-7
v_call: TRBV5-6
d_call: TRBD1
clone_size: .

cdr3_nt: TGCGCCAGCAGCTTGGGACTAGCGGGAGGCTTTTTACGCGACGAGCAGTACTTC
cdr3_aa: CASSLGLAGGFLRDEQYF
j_call: TRBJ2-7
v_call: TRBV5-1
d_call: TRBD2
clone_size: .

cdr3_nt: TGCGCCCCGGCCCGGGGTACGCAGTATTTT
cdr3_aa: CAPARGTQYF
j_call: TRBJ2-3
v_call: TRBV20-1
d_call: .
clone_size: .

cdr3_nt: TGCGCCAGCAGCTTGGAGTTCACCGGGGAGCTGTTTTTT
cdr3_aa: CASSLEFTGELFF
j_call: TRBJ2-2
v_call: TRBV5-1
d_call: .
clone_size: once

cdr3_nt: TGTGCCAGCAGGGAGGAGACCCAGTACTTC
cdr3_aa: CASREETQYF
j_call: TRBJ2-5
v_call: TRBV2
d_call: .
clone_size: .

cdr3_nt: TGTGCCAGCAGAGACAGGGACGGCTACACCTTC
cdr3_aa: CASRDRDGYTF
j_call: TRBJ1-2
v_call: TRBV6-6
d_call: TRBD1
clone_size: .

cdr3_nt: TGCGCCAGCAGCTTGGTAACGGGACGGGTTGGAGATACGCAGTATTTT
cdr3_aa: CASSLVTGRVGDTQYF
j_call: TRBJ2-3
v_call: TRBV5-1
d_call: .
clone_size: .

cdr3_nt: TGCGCCAGCAGCCCTACGACAGGAGTACCTGAAGCTTTCTTT
cdr3_aa: CASSPTTGVPEAFF
j_call: TRBJ1-1
v_call: TRBV5-1
d_call: .
clone_size: .

cdr3_nt: TGTGCCAGCAGTTTAAGGGGGTTGAACACTGAAGCTTTCTTT
cdr3_aa: CASSLRGLNTEAFF
j_call: TRBJ1-1
v_call: TRBV27
d_call: .
clone_size: .

cdr3_nt: TGTGCCAGCAGTGAACGCAGGACCAACTCCTACGAGCAGTACTTC
cdr3_aa: CASSERRTNSYEQYF
j_call: TRBJ2-7
v_call: TRBV2
d_call: .
clone_size: .

cdr3_nt: TGCGCCAGCAGCCAAGTGGGTGTCTATGGCTACACCTTC
cdr3_aa: CASSQVGVYGYTF
j_call: TRBJ1-2
v_call: TRBV4-1
d_call: .
clone_size: .

cdr3_nt: TGTGCCAGCTCTAACCCGACAGGAAGTAATGAAAAACTGTTTTTT
cdr3_aa: CASSNPTGSNEKLFF
j_call: TRBJ1-4
v_call: TRBV9
d_call: .
clone_size: .

cdr3_nt: TGTGCCAGCAGTGATACAGATACGCAGTATTTT
cdr3_aa: CASSDTDTQYF
j_call: TRBJ2-3
v_call: TRBV2
d_call: .
clone_size: .

cdr3_nt: TGTGCCAGCAGTCCTAACCAGGGAACCTCAGATACGCAGTATTTT
cdr3_aa: CASSPNQGTSDTQYF
j_call: TRBJ2-3
v_call: TRBV28
d_call: .
clone_size: once

cdr3_nt: TGTGCCTCGGGACCGAAAAATTCACCCCTCCACTTT
cdr3_aa: CASGPKNSPLHF
j_call: TRBJ1-6
v_call: TRBV10-3
d_call: .
clone_size: .